The present T cell receptor beta chain was sequenced within a study of CXCR3-negative and CXCR3-positive naive CD8 T cells (dated 2019 in TCRdb). Background on the whole study: In total, some 140 million TRB reads were obtained, which works out to roughly 1.5 +/- 0.3 million reads per library. Diversity and physicochemical repertoire analyses covered under twelve donors pooled from two independent experiments. The TRBV-TRBJ cluster analysis covered naive subsets from a handful of donors and memory cells from 3 donors.

Sequencing instrument: NextSeq 550. The Human TCR Profiling Kit (MiLaboratory) was used to prepare UMI-labeled 5' RACE TRB cDNA libraries. The full amount of extracted RNA was used for cDNA synthesis, and the full amount of resulting cDNA was used for PCR amplification. Libraries were prepared in parallel using an identical number of PCR cycles. As for the authors' bioinformatics: With a requirement of at least two reads per UMI, MIGEC and MiXCR extracted about 48,000 +/- 9,800 unique UMI-labeled TRB cDNA molecules per library. On average, each library contained roughly 40,000 +/- 10,000 functional in-frame TRB CDR3 nucleotide clonotypes without stop codons. After each sample was downsampled to 5000 UMI-labeled TRB molecules, VDJtools was used to calculate diversity metrics such as normalized Shannon-Wiener and Chao1. VDJtools computed clonotype-size-weighted physicochemical properties of the central five CDR3 residues: interaction energy, strength, volume and Kidera factor 4. With the reads reprocessed by TCRdb, a single entry stands for each CDR3 protein sequence and no DNA is reported. TCRdb's processing, not the authors' own work, is the source of the V and J calls. The sample has about 6,000 distinct CDR3 sequences on record. Jointly, the top ten make up 1.7% of the sample.

Each CD8+ T cell subset was flow-sorted in triplicate, with about 320,000 cells per subset placed directly into RLT lysis buffer. Naive CD8+ T cells were defined stringently as CD45RO-CCR7+CD27+CD95- to exclude memory contaminants. Using standard density gradient centrifugation, peripheral blood mononuclear cells were isolated from buffy coats. Naive CXCR3-negative and CXCR3-positive CD8+ T cells were flow-sorted using a FACSAria III. An RNeasy Mini Kit was used to extract total RNA from the sorted cells. Study-wide conclusions, independent of this receptor: Both naive subsets had comparably high repertoire diversity, while memory CD8+ T cells had much lower repertoire diversity. Naive CXCR3-negative and CXCR3-positive cells from the same donor showed similar TRBV-TRBJ usage, whereas memory cells showed distinct patterns. TRB CDR3s from CXCR3-positive naive cells showed higher hydrophobicity (lower Kidera factor 4), lower energy, and higher strength and volume indices than CXCR3-negative naive cells. Because CXCR3 expression was partially decreased after cryopreservation, freshly isolated PBMCs were used for most assays. Because surface CD5, which is linked to self-reactivity in mice, was comparable between the naive subsets, TCR interaction strength was also inferred from TRB CDR3 physicochemical properties.

Worth noting for this clonotype: Its antigen is unknown.

The CDR3, from cysteine to phenylalanine, totals 17 residues. No DNA appears here. According to the germline V gene (reference sequence), CDR1 reads MNHEY and CDR2 reads SMNVEV. The chain is encoded by TRBV27 joined to TRBJ2-2; TCRdb returns TRBD1, unconfirmable since there is no DNA. The sequenced material came from naive CXCR3+ CD8+ T cells from blood. Reading the label with the study, this specimen's cell subset or site is: CD45RO-CCR7+CD27+CD95- naive CD8+ T cells expressing CXCR3 (TNR3+). The receptor was derived from a human donor in good health. Some clones in this sample may be carry-over from other donors' samples. The CDR3 here reads CASSFPPTGGGSGELFF.